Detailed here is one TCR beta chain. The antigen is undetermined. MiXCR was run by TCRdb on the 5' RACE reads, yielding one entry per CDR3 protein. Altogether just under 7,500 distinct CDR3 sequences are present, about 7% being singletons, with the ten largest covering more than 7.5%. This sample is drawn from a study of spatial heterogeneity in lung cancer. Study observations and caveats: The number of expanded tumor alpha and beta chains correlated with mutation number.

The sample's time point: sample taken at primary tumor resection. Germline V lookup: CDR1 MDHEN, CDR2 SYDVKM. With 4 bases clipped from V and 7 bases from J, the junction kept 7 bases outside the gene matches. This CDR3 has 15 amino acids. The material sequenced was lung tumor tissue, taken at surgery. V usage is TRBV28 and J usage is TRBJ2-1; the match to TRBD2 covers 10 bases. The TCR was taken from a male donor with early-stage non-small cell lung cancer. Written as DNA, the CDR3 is TGTGCCAGCAGTTCCCCGCCTAGCGGGAGAAATGAGCAGTTCTTC. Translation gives CASSSPPSGRNEQFF.